This entry lists 24 T cell receptor beta chains sequenced from one sample in a study of shared clonotypes between healthy human individuals. TCRdb's copy holds only in-frame clones and misses some; the assay was immunoSEQ multiplex PCR. In the table there are approximately 1.1 million clones, approximately 80% of which are singletons. The specimen sequenced was memory CD4+ T cells from PBMCs. Subset given: CD45RA-negative fraction. Receptor source: a young man in good health. Some clones in this sample may be carry-over from other donors' samples.

The chain has TRBV6-1 and TRBJ1-1; D unresolved. The V gene's germline CDR1 is MNHNS and CDR2 SASEGT. The length of the CDR3 is 13 residues. Trimming shortened V by 1 base and J by 4 bases, and 7 bases separated the two germline ends. The CDR3 sequence: CASSEGRVTEAFF. DNA of the CDR3: TGTGCCAGCAGTGAAGGTAGGGTCACTGAAGCTTTCTTT.

The chain employs TRBV27 and TRBJ2-3; the match to TRBD2 covers 12 bases. The length of the CDR3 is 15 residues. Looked up from germline, CDR1 is MNHEY and CDR2 is SMNVEV (reference sequence). V dropped 6 bases and J dropped 6; count of bases not matched to a gene: 7. CDR3 coding DNA: TGTGCCAGCAGAAAGCTAGCGGGAGGGCCGGATACGCAGTATTTT. It yields the protein CASRKLAGGPDTQYF.

The J gene is TRBJ2-3, the V gene TRBV5-6, with D possibly being TRBD1 (5 bases). The germline CDR1 and CDR2 sequences are SGHDT and YYEEEE. The CDR3 runs to 15 residues. Trimming took 0 bases from V and 2 from J, leaving 10 bases between them. CDR3 DNA: TGTGCCAGCAGCTTGGGACAGATCCTCACAGATACGCAGTATTTT. Translating gives CASSLGQILTDTQYF.

The chain is built from TRBV5-5 and TRBJ1-1; TRBD1 matches 9 bases. CDR1 SGHKS and CDR2 YYEKEE come from the germline V gene (reference sequence). V was pared by 3 bases and J by 0 bases, with 3 bases of the junction left unmatched. The CDR3 sequence is 15 residues long. CDR3 region: CASSYGQGMNTEAFF. CDR3 nucleotides: TGTGCCAGCAGCTACGGACAGGGGATGAACACTGAAGCTTTCTTT.

This clone was observed a few times. This chain uses TRBV19 with TRBJ1-1, with TRBD1 matching 12 bases. J lost 4 bases, V lost 3 bases, and 9 bases had no gene match. Germline V gene lookup returns CDR1 LNHDA and CDR2 SQIVND (reference sequence). CDR3 length equals 17 residues. Here the CDR3 DNA reads TGTGCCAGTAGTATGGGACAGGGGGCTCCACGGGCCACTGAAGCTTTCTTT. Amino acids: CASSMGQGAPRATEAFF.

Comments on this clone: A far larger clone is one nucleotide away, so this likely arose from a read error. Additional DNA sequences in this sample encode the identical CDR3. The chain carries TRBV7-3 and TRBJ1-3; D is undetermined. Germline CDR1 and CDR2: SGHTA and FQGTGA. V was clipped by 5 bases and J by 0 bases, with 14 bases between them. CDR3 length: 16 amino acids. CDR3 residues: CASSQRPIGSGNTIYF. CDR3 DNA: TGTGCCAGCAGCCAAAGGCCGATCGGCTCTGGAAACACCATATATTTT.

The chain is built from TRBV4-2 and TRBJ2-1, with 11 bases that match TRBD2. J was trimmed by 7 bases and V by 1 base; bases with no gene match: 12. This CDR3 has 18 amino acids. Germline V gives CDR1 LGHNA, CDR2 YNFKEQ. The CDR3 nucleotides read TGTGCCAGCAGCCAAGCAGAGGGGGTAGCGGGAGGGCTTAATGAGCAGTTCTTC. Translated: CASSQAEGVAGGLNEQFF.

The V and J genes are TRBV25-1 and TRBJ2-2; the match to TRBD1 covers 9 bases. Germline V gene sequence: CDR1 MGHDK, CDR2 SYGVNS. Trimming removed 1 base from V and 0 bases from J; junction bases left unmatched: 3. The CDR3 spans 17 residues. The DNA for the CDR3 is TGTGCCAGCAGTGAATTGGGACAGGGTTCGAACACCGGGGAGCTGTTTTTT. It translates to CASSELGQGSNTGELFF.

This clone occurred once. V and J are TRBV5-6 and TRBJ2-2, with D uncertain. The germline V gene encodes CDR1 SGHDT and CDR2 YYEEEE. Trimming cost V 3 bases and J 1 base, with 7 bases left between them. This CDR3 spans 14 amino acids. Written as DNA, the CDR3 is TGTGCCAGCAGCTCCTTCGGGAACACCGGGGAGCTGTTTTTT. This codes for CASSSFGNTGELFF.

A single count supports this clone. This chain links TRBV28 with TRBJ2-3; TRBD2 is a possible D gene (6 bases). V shed 4 bases and J shed 0 bases, with 17 bases lying between them. The CDR3 runs to 17 residues. Per germline, CDR1 MDHEN and CDR2 SYDVKM. In DNA, the CDR3 is TGTGCCAGCAGTTCAACAGCGGGCAGACCTAGCACAGATACGCAGTATTTT. Protein sequence: CASSSTAGRPSTDTQYF. Together with reference TRBV28 and TRBJ2-3, the CDR3 gives the full variable domain: DVKVTQSSRYLVKRTGEKVFLECVQDMDHENMFWYRQDPGLGLRLIYFSYDVKMKEKGDIPEGYSVSREKKERFSLILESASTNQTSMYLCASSSTAGRPSTDTQYFGPGTRLTVL.

The V gene is TRBV6-5, the J gene TRBJ1-3; no definite D call. V dropped 7 bases and J dropped 0 bases, with 4 bases sitting between them. In germline, CDR1 is MNHEY, CDR2 SVGAGI. The CDR3 length is 12 residues. The CDR3 coding sequence is TGTGCCAGCATGACCTCTGGAAACACCATATATTTT. This encodes CASMTSGNTIYF.

This chain connects TRBV7-2 to TRBJ2-3; no clear D gene. Between the trimmed V and J ends, which lost 1 base and 2 bases, there was a span of 7 bases. The CDR3 consists of 14 residues. Per germline, CDR1 SGHTA and CDR2 FQGNSA. The CDR3 is CASSLGPNTDTQYF. DNA for the CDR3: TGTGCCAGCAGCTTAGGGCCCAACACAGATACGCAGTATTTT.

The rearrangement joins TRBV5-6 to TRBJ1-1, with D possibly TRBD1 on 6 matching bases. The germline CDR1 and CDR2 sequences are SGHDT and YYEEEE. V dropped 4 bases and J dropped 1 base, with 14 bases sitting between them. This CDR3 spans 15 amino acids. The CDR3 sequence: CASSQELGQNTEAFF. CDR3 bases: TGTGCCAGCAGCCAAGAACTGGGACAGAACACTGAAGCTTTCTTT. The full variable domain, rest sourced from reference TRBV5-6 and TRBJ1-1, is DAGVTQSPTHLIKTRGQQVTLRCSPKSGHDTVSWYQQALGQGPQFIFQYYEEEERQRGNFPDRFSGHQFPNYSSELNVNALLLGDSALYLCASSQELGQNTEAFFGQGTRLTVV.

This chain connects TRBV5-1 to TRBJ2-1; the D gene is possibly TRBD2 (6 bases). The CDR3 has 16 residues. CDR1 SGHRS and CDR2 YFSETQ come from the germline V gene. V lost 5 bases and J 5 bases, leaving 20 bases between the germline ends. CDR3 sequence reads: CASRALGGGRNNEQFF. CDR3 nucleotide sequence: TGCGCCAGCAGGGCCCTCGGGGGAGGCCGGAACAATGAGCAGTTCTTC. Using reference TRBV5-1 and TRBJ2-1 for the parts outside the CDR3, the full variable domain is KAGVTQTPRYLIKTRGQQVTLSCSPISGHRSVSWYQQTPGQGLQFLFEYFSETQRNKGNFPGRFSGRQFSNSRSEMNVSTLELGDSALYLCASRALGGGRNNEQFFGPGTRLTVL.

The table lists this clone with a few counts. The chain uses TRBV6-1 and TRBJ2-7; 8 bases fit TRBD2. The V gene end was trimmed by 3 bases and the J gene end by 3 bases; junction bases not matched to a gene: 4. CDR1 is MNHNS and CDR2 is SASEGT in the germline V gene. CDR3 size: 14 residues. CDR3 nucleotides: TGTGCCAGCAGTGAGCTAGCGGGTTACTACGAGCAGTACTTC. This gives the protein CASSELAGYYEQYF.

The rearrangement uses TRBV7-2 and TRBJ2-2; no definite D call. CDR1 and CDR2 from the germline V gene are SGHTA and FQGNSA. The CDR3 loop spans 12 amino acids. The V and J ends lost 5 bases and 4 bases respectively, with 5 bases between them. DNA for the CDR3: TGTGCCAGCAGCCATATCACCGGGGAGCTGTTTTTT. Its translation: CASSHITGELFF.

The V gene is TRBV7-9, the J gene TRBJ2-3, with 7 bases that match TRBD1. V was clipped by 4 bases and J by 3 bases; unmatched bases: 10. Germline V gene sequence: CDR1 SEHNR, CDR2 FQNEAQ (reference sequence). This CDR3 has 16 residues. The CDR3: CASSYLGQERTDTQYF. CDR3 DNA: TGTGCCAGCAGCTACCTCGGACAGGAGAGAACAGATACGCAGTATTTT.

This chain uses TRBV4-3 with TRBJ1-2; D is perhaps TRBD1 (6 bases). This CDR3 is 14 amino acids long. The germline V gene encodes CDR1 LGHNA and CDR2 YSLEER. Trimming stripped 0 bases from V and 2 bases from J, with 7 bases between. The CDR3 spells CASSQEQGNYGYTF. CDR3 in DNA: TGCGCCAGCAGCCAAGAACAGGGAAACTATGGCTACACCTTC.

The genes are TRBV7-9 and TRBJ2-2, with D possibly being TRBD2 (5 bases). Germline CDR1 and CDR2: SEHNR and FQNEAQ (reference sequence). This CDR3 has 14 residues. Between the trimmed V and J ends, which lost 8 bases and 3 bases, there was a span of 13 bases. CDR3 sequence: CASCREGDTGELFF. The DNA for the CDR3 is TGTGCCAGCTGCCGGGAAGGAGACACCGGGGAGCTGTTTTTT. Using reference TRBV7-9 and TRBJ2-2 for the parts outside the CDR3, the full variable domain is DTGVSQNPRHKITKRGQNVTFRCDPISEHNRLYWYRQTLGQGPEFLTYFQNEAQLEKSRLLSDRFSAERPKGSFSTLEIQRTEQGDSAMYLCASCREGDTGELFFGEGSRLTVL.

This clone was counted between two and nine times. The sample has other DNA sequences that encode this CDR3 too. V is TRBV9 and J is TRBJ2-5; no clear D. V lost 4 bases to trimming and J lost 5 bases, with 9 bases between them. This CDR3 contains 12 residues. The germline CDR1 and CDR2 sequences are SGDLS and YYNGEE. CDR3 amino acids: CASSPHEETQYF. The CDR3 DNA reads TGTGCCAGCAGCCCCCACGAGGAGACCCAGTACTTC.

This chain connects TRBV4-3 to TRBJ2-7; 11 bases are a match to TRBD2. Germline trimming cut 1 base from V and 3 bases from J; bases unmatched to any gene: 8. The length of the CDR3 is 17 residues. Germline V gene lookup returns CDR1 LGHNA and CDR2 YSLEER. The chain's CDR3 is CASSQADGTSGFYEQYF. The CDR3 DNA reads as TGCGCCAGCAGCCAAGCTGATGGGACTAGCGGATTCTACGAGCAGTACTTC.

This clone appeared a single time. This chain uses TRBV27 with TRBJ2-5, with D maybe TRBD2 (7 bases). Germline V CDR1 and CDR2: MNHEY, SMNVEV (reference sequence). The CDR3 has 15 amino acids. Trimming left V 2 bases short and J 2 bases short, with 12 bases between. CDR3 in amino acids: CASSLLQGGQETQYF. The CDR3 DNA reads as TGTGCCAGCAGTTTACTACAGGGAGGGCAAGAGACCCAGTACTTC.

The chain couples TRBV11-1 to TRBJ2-2, with no clear D. Per germline, CDR1 SGHAT and CDR2 FQDESV (reference sequence). The CDR3 length is 12 residues. The V and J ends lost 6 bases and 7 bases respectively, with 9 bases between them. CDR3 sequence reads: CASSFALGELFF. The CDR3, as DNA: TGTGCCAGCAGTTTCGCCCTCGGGGAGCTGTTTTTT.

The chain employs TRBV28 and TRBJ2-5; tentative D call: TRBD2 (5 bases). Germline V gene data show CDR1 as MDHEN and CDR2 as SYDVKM. CDR3 size: 13 residues. The ends were cut back, 6 bases at V and 1 base at J, with 9 bases in the middle. The CDR3 sequence is CASSRRGQETQYF. In nucleotides, the CDR3 is TGTGCCAGCAGCCGCCGGGGCCAAGAGACCCAGTACTTC.